The 15 T cell receptor beta chains in this list originate from one sample, sequenced in a study of OX40 agonist ivuxolimab in advanced cancers. Sequencing used immunoSEQ multiplex PCR; TCRdb keeps in-frame clones, though not all of them. The table includes 35,000 to 40,000 clones, 82% detected once. Sequencing used CD4+ or CD8+ T cells sorted from blood, obtained in a trial of the OX40 agonist ivuxolimab. All receptors derive from an adult with an advanced solid tumor such as melanoma, head and neck, liver or kidney cancer.

This clone was seen once. The chain carries TRBV19 and TRBJ2-7; maybe TRBD2 (6 bases). CDR1 is LNHDA and CDR2 is SQIVND in the germline V gene (reference sequence). This CDR3 spans 12 amino acids. V lost 2 bases to trimming and J lost 12 bases, with 14 bases between them. The CDR3 is CASSIPGGKMYF. As DNA, the CDR3 is TGTGCCAGTAGTATACCCGGGGGAAAGATGTACTTC.

The chain carries TRBV5-1 and TRBJ1-1, with 7 bases matching TRBD1. CDR1 is SGHRS, CDR2 YFSETQ, per germline. There are 14 residues in the CDR3. J gave up 4 bases and V 0 bases, and 3 bases lay outside the gene matches. CDR3: CASSLEGGGTEAFF. The CDR3 DNA reads as TGCGCCAGCAGCTTGGAAGGGGGCGGCACTGAAGCTTTCTTT.

The CDR3 DNA is TGTGCCAGCAGCTTTTCAAGGGGTCGCAGACAACTTTCCTACAATGAGCAGTTCTTC. The encoded protein is CASSFSRGRRQLSYNEQFF. The J gene is TRBJ2-1, the V gene TRBV5-4, with D perhaps TRBD1 (5 bases). This CDR3 contains 19 residues. Trimming removed 2 bases from V and 1 base from J, with 22 bases in between. In germline, CDR1 is SGHNT, CDR2 YYREEE (reference sequence).

This clone was recorded a few times. The V gene is TRBV19, the J gene TRBJ2-3; 9 bases align to TRBD2. The CDR3 sequence is 16 residues long. After removal of 4 bases from V and 5 bases from J, the junction contained 10 bases not matched to a gene. Germline V CDR1 and CDR2: LNHDA, SQIVND (reference sequence). CDR3 coding DNA: TGTGCCAGTAGTAGTCCTTTGGCGGGAGGGCAAGATACGCAGTATTTT. This sequence encodes CASSSPLAGGQDTQYF. Using reference TRBV19 and TRBJ2-3 for the parts outside the CDR3, the full variable domain is DGGITQSPKYLFRKEGQNVTLSCEQNLNHDAMYWYRQDPGQGLRLIYYSQIVNDFQKGDIAEGYSVSREKKESFPLTVTSAQKNPTAFYLCASSSPLAGGQDTQYFGPGTRLTVL.

The CDR3 DNA reads as TGTGCCAGCAGCTTCCGCCTCCCACAGAACACTGAAGCTTTCTTT. Translation gives CASSFRLPQNTEAFF. The rearrangement links TRBV7-8 to TRBJ1-1; no reliable D call. Trimming left V 3 bases short and J 1 base short, with 12 bases between. The germline CDR1 and CDR2 sequences are SGHVS and FQNEAQ. The CDR3 sequence is 15 residues long.

The chain employs TRBV7-9 and TRBJ2-7; 10 nucleotides agree with TRBD2. Germline assignment: CDR1 SEHNR and CDR2 FQNEAQ (reference sequence). V was clipped by 2 bases and J by 5 bases; unmatched bases: 6. CDR3 length: 15 amino acids. This CDR3 is CASSLLAGVGNEQYF. For the CDR3, the DNA is TGTGCCAGCAGCTTACTAGCGGGAGTGGGGAACGAGCAGTACTTC.

The rearrangement joins TRBV28 to TRBJ2-3; D gene unclear. The CDR3 is 10 residues long. V was cut by 5 bases and J by 6 bases, with 3 bases left in between. CDR1 and CDR2 (germline): MDHEN, SYDVKM. This CDR3 reads CASSVDTQYF. CDR3 nucleotide sequence: TGTGCCAGCAGTGTTGATACGCAGTATTTT.

The chain uses TRBV19 and TRBJ1-2; possibly TRBD1 for D (5 bases). Germline loops: CDR1 LNHDA, CDR2 SQIVND (reference sequence). The length of the CDR3 is 14 residues. The ends were cut back, 1 base at V and 5 bases at J, with 11 bases in the middle. The CDR3 bases are TGTGCCAGTAGTATAGTCCCGCAGGGTTATGGCTACACCTTC. Its translation is CASSIVPQGYGYTF.

V usage is TRBV6-6 and J usage is TRBJ1-1, with 9 bases that match TRBD1. The ends lost 5 bases at V and 4 bases at J; junction bases unmatched: 5. The CDR3 covers 14 residues. In germline, CDR1 is MNHNY, CDR2 SVGAGI (reference sequence). The CDR3 nucleotides read TGTGCCAGCAGTGCTACAGGGGGCGGCACTGAAGCTTTCTTT. Amino acid sequence: CASSATGGGTEAFF.

The rearrangement joins TRBV9 to TRBJ1-4, with 7 positions matching TRBD1. The CDR3 runs 15 residues. The trim removed 2 bases at V and 7 bases at J, leaving 8 bases unmatched. Per the germline V gene, CDR1 is SGDLS and CDR2 is YYNGEE. CDR3 DNA sequence: TGTGCCAGCAGCGTCCGGGACAGCGGCGCTGAAAAACTGTTTTTT. This encodes CASSVRDSGAEKLFF.

The rearrangement joins TRBV7-9 to TRBJ1-1; unclear D gene. Trimming left V 3 bases short and J 6 bases short, with 8 bases between. From germline, CDR1 is SEHNR and CDR2 FQNEAQ (reference sequence). CDR3 length: 12 amino acids. In DNA, the CDR3 is TGTGCCAGCAGCTTTTCCGGGGCTGAAGCTTTCTTT. Translating it yields CASSFSGAEAFF.

This chain connects TRBV7-2 to TRBJ2-5; 7 bases line up with TRBD2. V trimming: 5 bases; J trimming: 5 bases; junction bases outside the gene matches: 11. The CDR3 spans 15 residues. Germline V gives CDR1 SGHTA, CDR2 FQGNSA. The CDR3 is CASSPVAGIQETQYF. CDR3 DNA sequence: TGTGCCAGCAGCCCTGTAGCGGGTATCCAGGAGACCCAGTACTTC.

The chain couples TRBV4-3 to TRBJ1-4; weak D call: TRBD1 (6 bases). The CDR3 is made up of 14 amino acids. V was cut by 4 bases and J by 4 bases, with 10 bases left in between. The germline V gene has CDR1 LGHNA and CDR2 YSLEER. CDR3 bases: TGCGCCAGCAGCCTCAGGGGCTATAATGAAAAACTGTTTTTT. Encoded protein: CASSLRGYNEKLFF.

V usage is TRBV11-3 and J usage is TRBJ1-1; no reliable D call. Trimming cost V 4 bases and J 0 bases, with 6 bases left between them. The CDR3 is 13 amino acids. Germline V CDR1 and CDR2: SGHNT, YENEEA. DNA for the CDR3: TGTGCCAGCAGCTCAGGAATGAACACTGAAGCTTTCTTT. It codes for CASSSGMNTEAFF.

This clone came up once. This sequence joins TRBV15 and TRBJ1-2; D remains unclear. V gave up 3 bases and J gave up 1 base, with 12 bases separating them. From germline, CDR1 is LNHNV and CDR2 YYDKDF (reference sequence). This CDR3 comprises 15 residues. CDR3 DNA: TGTGCCACCAGCAGTTCGGCAGCTTATAACTATGGCTACACCTTC. Encoded protein: CATSSSAAYNYGYTF.